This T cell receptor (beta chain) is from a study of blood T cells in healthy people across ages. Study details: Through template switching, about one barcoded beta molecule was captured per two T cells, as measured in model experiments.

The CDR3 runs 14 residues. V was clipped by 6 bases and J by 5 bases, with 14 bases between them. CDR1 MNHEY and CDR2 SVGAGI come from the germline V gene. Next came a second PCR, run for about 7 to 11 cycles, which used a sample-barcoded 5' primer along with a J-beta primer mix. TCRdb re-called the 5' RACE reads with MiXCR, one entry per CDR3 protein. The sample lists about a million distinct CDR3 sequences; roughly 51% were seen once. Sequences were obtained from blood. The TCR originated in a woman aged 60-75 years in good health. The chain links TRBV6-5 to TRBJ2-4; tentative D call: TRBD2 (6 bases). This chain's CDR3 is CASSGAGRQNIQYF. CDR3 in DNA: TGTGCCAGCAGCGGTGCGGGGCGTCAAAACATTCAGTACTTC.